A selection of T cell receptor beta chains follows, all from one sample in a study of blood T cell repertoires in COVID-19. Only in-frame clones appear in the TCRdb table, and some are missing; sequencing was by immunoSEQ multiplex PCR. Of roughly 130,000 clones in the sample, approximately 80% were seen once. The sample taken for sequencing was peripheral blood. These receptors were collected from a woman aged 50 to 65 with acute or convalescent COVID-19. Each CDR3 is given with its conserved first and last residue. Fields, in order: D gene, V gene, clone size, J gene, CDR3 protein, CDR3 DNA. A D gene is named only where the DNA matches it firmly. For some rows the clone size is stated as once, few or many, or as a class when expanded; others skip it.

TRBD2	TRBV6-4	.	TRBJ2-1	CASSDSGTSFEQFF	TGTGCCAGCAGTGACTCTGGGACTAGTTTTGAGCAGTTCTTC
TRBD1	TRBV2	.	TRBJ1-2	CASSDRGPYGYTF	TGTGCCAGCAGCGACAGGGGACCCTATGGCTACACCTTC
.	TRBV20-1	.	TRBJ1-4	CSASPGNEKLFF	TGCAGTGCTAGTCCGGGTAATGAAAAACTGTTTTTT
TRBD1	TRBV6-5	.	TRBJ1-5	CASSHPDRGRQPQHF	TGTGCCAGCAGCCACCCTGACAGGGGAAGGCAGCCCCAGCATTTT
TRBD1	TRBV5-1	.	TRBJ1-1	CASSPTTGHTEAFF	TGCGCCAGCAGCCCCACGACAGGGCACACTGAAGCTTTCTTT
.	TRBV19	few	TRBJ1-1	CASTENRAAFF	TGTGCCAGTACTGAGAACAGGGCAGCTTTCTTT
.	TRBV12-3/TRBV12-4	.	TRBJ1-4	CASSLRGEKLFF	TGTGCCAGCAGCCTAAGGGGAGAAAAACTGTTTTTT
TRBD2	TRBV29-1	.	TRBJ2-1	CSVEVIGSGGYNNEQFF	TGCAGCGTTGAAGTTATCGGTAGCGGGGGGTATAACAATGAGCAGTTCTTC
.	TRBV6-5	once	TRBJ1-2	CASSLGGTTGNGYTF	TGTGCCAGCAGTTTAGGCGGGACGACCGGAAATGGCTACACCTTC
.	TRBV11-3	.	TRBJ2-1	CASSVSAYNEQFF	TGTGCCAGCAGCGTGTCAGCCTACAATGAGCAGTTCTTC
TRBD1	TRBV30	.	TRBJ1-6	CAWTPDRLNSPLHF	TGTGCCTGGACCCCGGACAGGCTTAATTCACCCCTCCACTTT
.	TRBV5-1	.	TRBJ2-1	CASSLSVGGVLDEQFF	TGCGCCAGCAGCTTATCAGTGGGGGGAGTTTTGGATGAGCAGTTCTTC
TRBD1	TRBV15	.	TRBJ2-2	CATSEPDRAGMTGELFF	TGTGCCACCAGCGAACCGGACAGGGCGGGTATGACCGGGGAGCTGTTTTTT
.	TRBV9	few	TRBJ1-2	CASSQTGHSSMGYTF	TGTGCCAGCAGCCAGACAGGTCACTCGTCTATGGGATACACCTTC
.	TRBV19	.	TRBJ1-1	CASSRLQYMNTEAFF	TGTGCCAGTAGTAGACTACAGTACATGAACACTGAAGCTTTCTTT
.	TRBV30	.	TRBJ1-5	CAWSQQNQPQHF	TGTGCCTGGAGCCAACAAAATCAGCCCCAGCATTTT
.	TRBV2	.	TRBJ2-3	CASSVDTSTDTQYF	TGTGCCAGCAGTGTTGACACTAGCACAGATACGCAGTATTTT
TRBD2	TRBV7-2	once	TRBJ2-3	CASSLYSGGLSTDTQYF	TGTGCCAGCAGCTTATATAGCGGGGGACTAAGCACAGATACGCAGTATTTT
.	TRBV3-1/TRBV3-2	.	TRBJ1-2	CASSLFRGYGHHGYTF	TGTGCCAGCAGCCTCTTTAGGGGTTACGGACATCATGGCTACACCTTC
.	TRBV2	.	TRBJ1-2	CASSFGGSFYGYTF	TGTGCCAGCAGTTTTGGCGGAAGTTTCTATGGCTACACCTTC
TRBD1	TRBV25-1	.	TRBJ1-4	CASSKWTGGDEKLFF	TGTGCCAGCAGTAAATGGACAGGGGGCGACGAAAAACTGTTTTTT
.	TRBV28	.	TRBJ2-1	CASGNPGAWNEQFF	TGTGCCAGCGGGAACCCAGGGGCGTGGAATGAGCAGTTCTTC
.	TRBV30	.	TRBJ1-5	CAWSGQGGQPQHF	TGTGCCTGGAGTGGACAAGGGGGTCAGCCCCAGCATTTT
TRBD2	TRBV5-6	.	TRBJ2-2	CASSRPGLAGEPNTGELFF	TGTGCCAGCAGCCGACCGGGACTAGCGGGGGAACCGAACACCGGGGAGCTGTTTTTT
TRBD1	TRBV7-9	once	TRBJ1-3	CASSSQQGATNTIYF	TGTGCCAGCAGCTCTCAACAGGGGGCGACTAACACCATATATTTT
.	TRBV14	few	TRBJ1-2	CASSRGDRNYDGYTF	TGTGCCAGCAGCCGGGGCGACAGGAATTACGATGGCTACACCTTC
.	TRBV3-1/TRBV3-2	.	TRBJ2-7	CASSQARGGHLYEQYF	TGTGCCAGCAGCCAAGCGAGGGGGGGCCATCTTTACGAGCAGTACTTC
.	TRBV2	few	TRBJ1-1	CASLRTRRGPTENTEAFF	TGTGCCAGCTTAAGAACTAGGCGCGGGCCCACAGAGAACACTGAAGCTTTCTTT
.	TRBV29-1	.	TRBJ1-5	CSAGQGSNQPQHF	TGCAGCGCTGGGCAGGGATCCAATCAGCCCCAGCATTTT
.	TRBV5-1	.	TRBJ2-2	CASSSGIQGRELFF	TGCGCCAGCAGCTCTGGAATCCAGGGGAGGGAGCTGTTTTTT
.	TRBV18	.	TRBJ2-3	CASSPGPTDTQYF	TGTGCCAGCTCACCAGGGCCCACAGATACGCAGTATTTT
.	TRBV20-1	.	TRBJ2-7	CSASMALGGVSYEQYF	TGCAGTGCTAGTATGGCTCTTGGCGGGGTCTCCTACGAGCAGTACTTC
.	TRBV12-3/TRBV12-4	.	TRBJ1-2	CASSLQGGYTF	TGTGCCAGCAGTTTACAGGGCGGCTACACCTTC
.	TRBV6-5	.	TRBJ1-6	CASSEQINSPLHF	TGTGCCAGTTCCGAACAGATAAATTCACCCCTCCACTTT
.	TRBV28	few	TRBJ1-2	CASSPLALHGYTF	TGTGCCAGCAGTCCATTGGCACTACACGGCTACACCTTC
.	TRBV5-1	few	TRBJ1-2	CASSLEDKRDGYTF	TGCGCCAGCAGCTTGGAGGACAAGCGGGATGGCTACACCTTC
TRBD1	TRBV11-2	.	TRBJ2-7	CASSLDFGTGREQYF	TGTGCCAGCAGCTTAGATTTCGGGACAGGTCGGGAGCAGTACTTC
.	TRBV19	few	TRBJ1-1	CASIAERYTEAFF	TGTGCCAGTATAGCAGAAAGGTACACTGAAGCTTTCTTT
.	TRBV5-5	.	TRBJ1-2	CASSRQEWNGYTF	TGTGCCAGCAGCCGACAGGAGTGGAATGGCTACACCTTC
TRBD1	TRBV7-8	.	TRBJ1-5	CASREQGSLNQPQHF	TGTGCCAGCAGGGAACAGGGGTCCCTTAATCAGCCCCAGCATTTT